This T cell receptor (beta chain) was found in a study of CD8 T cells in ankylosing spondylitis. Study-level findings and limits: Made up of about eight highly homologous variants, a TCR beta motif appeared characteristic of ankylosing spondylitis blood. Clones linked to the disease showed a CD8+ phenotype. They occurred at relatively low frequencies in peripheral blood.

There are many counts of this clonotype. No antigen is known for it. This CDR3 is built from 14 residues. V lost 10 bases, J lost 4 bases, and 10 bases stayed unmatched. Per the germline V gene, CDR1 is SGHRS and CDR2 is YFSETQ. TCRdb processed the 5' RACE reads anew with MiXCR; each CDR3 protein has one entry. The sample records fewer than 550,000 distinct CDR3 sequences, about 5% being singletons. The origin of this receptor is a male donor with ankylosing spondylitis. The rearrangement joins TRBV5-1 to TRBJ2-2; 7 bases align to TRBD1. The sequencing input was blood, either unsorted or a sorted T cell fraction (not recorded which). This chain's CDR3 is CASTGASSTGELFF. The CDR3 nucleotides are TGCGCCTCTACAGGGGCGAGTTCCACCGGGGAGCTGTTTTTT.